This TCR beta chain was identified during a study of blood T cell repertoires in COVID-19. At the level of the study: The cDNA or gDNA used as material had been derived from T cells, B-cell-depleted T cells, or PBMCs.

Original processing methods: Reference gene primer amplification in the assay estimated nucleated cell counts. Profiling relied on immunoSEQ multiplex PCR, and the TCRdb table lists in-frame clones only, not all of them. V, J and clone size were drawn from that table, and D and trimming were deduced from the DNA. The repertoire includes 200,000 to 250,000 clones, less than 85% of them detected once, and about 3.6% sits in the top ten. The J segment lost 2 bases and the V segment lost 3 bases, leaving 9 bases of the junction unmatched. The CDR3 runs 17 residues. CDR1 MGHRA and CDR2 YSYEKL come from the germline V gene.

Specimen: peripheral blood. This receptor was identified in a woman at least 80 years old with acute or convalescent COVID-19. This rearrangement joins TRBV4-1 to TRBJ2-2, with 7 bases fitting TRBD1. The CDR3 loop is CASSQVGGGTNTGELFF. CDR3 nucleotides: TGCGCCAGCAGCCAGGTAGGGGGCGGAACCAACACCGGGGAGCTGTTTTTT.